This T cell receptor (beta chain) derives from a study of cytomegalovirus exposure and HLA in healthy donors (dated by TCRdb to 2017 to 2019). In the study overall: According to an earlier analysis of 587 of the donors, some 170 million T cells yielded over 100 million unique TCR beta sequences and approximately 300 Gb of sequence data. Roughly 300 gigabases of sequencing data and 70 million to 100 million unique TCR sequences made up an early release that covered approximately 650 HLA-typed donors. Of the approximately 400 genotyped donors, over 80% were placed in the genetic ancestry cluster associated with self-reported Caucasian donors. The study aimed to test whether signatures of past pathogen exposure could be identified by cataloging public T cell receptors. The study used immunosequencing to profile the T cell repertoires of under 700 subjects and linked those repertoires to cytomegalovirus serostatus. In addition to the first cohort of around 670 subjects, a separate validation cohort of approximately 130 different subjects was used. To predict cytomegalovirus infection status, the study brought together high-throughput TCR immunosequencing, statistical association of individual TCRs with disease status, and machine learning. To study patterns of TCR occurrence, a later analysis re-analyzed previously published TCR beta repertoires from hundreds of donors and added high-resolution HLA genotyping. The later analysis used no new phenotypic data to find candidate immune exposures, relying instead on TCR beta sequences and their occurrence across donors. An earlier analysis of nearly 600 of the donors applied high-throughput TCR beta sequencing to assess whether each TCR beta V gene segment acted as functional or pseudogenic. Donor age, sex, ethnicity and CMV serostatus were compiled alongside the repertoire data. A later genetic analysis took genome-wide SNP genotypes for about 65% of the 666 donors and used that subset as a discovery cohort. Every repertoire in the discovery cohort had been generated on one and the same sequencing platform. HLA typing included class I and class II loci at four-digit resolution. The number of typed donors differed by locus: about 620-640 for A, B, C, DRB1 and DQB1; roughly 510 for DQA1; around 610 for DPA1; and 400 to 480 for DPB1. Roughly 5 DR-DQ haplotypes were handled as single units for association and clustering, since linkage in the cohort was strong. Among some 400 genotyped donors of the cohort, an average of about 240,000 unique TCR beta nucleotide sequences were sequenced per donor, roughly a sixth of them non-productive.

A remark on this clone: Its antigen is currently not known. No much larger clone exists at a distance of one base, and base qualities are not known.

V is shortened by 5 bases, J by 10 bases, and the region joining them spans 14 bases. The CDR3 goes from the cysteine to the phenylalanine over 12 residues. Left in the record is the CDR3 DNA by itself, 36 bases read in frame from the first base. From a lookup of the germline V gene, CDR1 and CDR2 are MNHEY and SVGAGI. Library preparation used the immunoSEQ multiplex PCR assay. The multiplex PCR relied on a mix of 60 forward primers for TCR Vbeta segments and 13 reverse primers for TCR Jbeta segments. Amplification of the CDR3 region of rearranged TCR beta genes was performed with a multiplex PCR assay on genomic DNA. The Illumina HiSeq System was used to sequence the amplified TCR beta libraries as 87-base-pair reads. Processing in the source paper ran as follows. Across the 640 or so repertoires, a later analysis counted approximately 75 million unique TCR beta chains, around 11 million of which were shared by at least two donors. Raw reads were error-corrected and collapsed into unique sequences by a nearest-neighbor algorithm in which closely related sequences were merged to remove PCR and sequencing errors. To assign V, D and J gene segments, CDR3 sequences were aligned to IMGT reference sequences. For a sequence to be retained, at least a six-nucleotide match to both a V gene segment and a J gene segment was required. A rearrangement was called productive if the CDR3 had no stop codons and remained in frame with V and J, and every other rearrangement was called non-productive. CDR3 was defined by IMGT convention, running from the second conserved V-encoded cysteine to the conserved J-encoded phenylalanine. The earlier analysis of 587 of the donors excluded any sequence lacking an unambiguous match to a single V gene segment. An earlier analysis of several hundred of the donors called V segments functional above 56.7% productive rearrangements and segregating when the between-donor standard deviation exceeded 5%. A statistical classification framework was built to diagnose cytomegalovirus status from the catalog of TCR beta chain sequences. In a later analysis, V and J genes were assigned by comparing TCR nucleotide sequences against IMGT/GENE-DB human TR gene sequences. The TCRdist pipeline was used in a later analysis to assign CDR3 sequences and most-parsimonious VDJ recombination scenarios. In a later analysis, each TCR beta chain was defined by its CDR3 amino acid sequence together with its V-gene family, and reads lacking a unique V-gene family were excluded. To address suspected cross-contamination and a sequencing artifact, a later analysis removed under 600 highly shared, low-generation-probability nucleotide sequences. In a later analysis, a clonal expansion index for each public chain was calculated from normalized within-repertoire ranks of inferred template counts. A later analysis computed generation probabilities with a VDJ recombination model fitted to out-of-frame rearrangements, and checked the results against IGoR. In a later analysis, TCR-TCR, TCR-HLA and TCR-CMV co-occurrence was scored with hypergeometric tests, and a repertoire-size bias correction was applied to TCR pairs. A later analysis estimated false discovery rates by permuting HLA or CMV assignments 20 times. In a later analysis, co-occurring TCRs were grouped using DBSCAN, and TCRdist sequence similarity was added for clustering within HLA-allele-positive subsets. Repertoires with fewer than 30,000 or more than 120,000 public chains were left out of co-occurrence clustering, as were a handful of repertoires with anomalous nucleotide sharing. Here the immuneACCESS table is served through TCRdb, limited to in-frame sequences with V and J called. Missing clones are a known gap in these copies; in checked studies unresolved V genes cover under half, and the rest lacks a known reason. V and J calls and clone size are given by that table; D and trimming were obtained from the DNA. The sample table holds about 170,000 clones, of which roughly 70% were seen once. Roughly 1.6% of the sample rests with the top ten.

General study outcomes and caveats: A cluster of highly shared sequence variants was judged likely to represent a technical artifact of the sequencing pipeline. Compared with equally common non-associated chains, HLA-associated TCR beta chains in a later analysis were more clonally expanded and had lower generation probabilities. The 87-base-pair reads could not distinguish some IMGT-functional V segments, including TRBV6-2 and TRBV6-3, so those segments were excluded. When HLA alleles, especially DR and DQ, strongly co-occurred, attributing TCR associations to individual alleles was difficult. V-gene and J-gene trimming of TCR beta chains was associated with a missense DCLRE1C variant in a later genetic analysis, and the association was replicated in an independent cohort. The authors suggested that the approach could potentially be generalized to other disease states and immunological phenotypes. The classifier was reported to diagnose cytomegalovirus status with high specificity and sensitivity in both the original and validation cohorts. Specific HLA alleles were associated with 16,951 TCR beta sequences at a false discovery rate of 0.05 in a later analysis. A further reported finding was that TCR beta sequences accurately predicted the HLA-A and HLA-B alleles for most subjects in the first cohort. A later analysis reported that several top co-occurrence clusters appeared linked to parvovirus B19, influenza, CMV and Epstein-Barr virus. In a later genetic analysis, fewer N-insertions in productive TCRs were reported among donors in an Asian-associated ancestry cluster than the roughly 700-donor mean. In a later analysis, the rate of TCR association differed among HLA loci, with DRB1 alleles having the most associated TCRs and HLA-C alleles having the fewest. The earlier analysis of 587 of the donors excluded over 15 rarely observed V segments, including chromosome 9 orphons, because counts were too low. In vitro tests confirmed that a few of the cytomegalovirus-associated TCR beta chains recognize cytomegalovirus antigens. Because HLA typing was unavailable for some donors at each locus, only the typed subset was used in association tests. The cohort was sequenced for TCR beta chains only, and without alpha or paired-chain data the features that could be detected were limited. Immune exposure information for the cohort was limited to CMV serostatus. Correlated functional status among segregating V segments might reflect linkage disequilibrium, but an unknown experimental factor could not be ruled out. Sequencing depth was assumed to be roughly uniform across donors in the presence/absence analyses, though that assumption may not hold. According to a later analysis, most CMV-associated TCR beta chains appeared to be HLA-restricted, and the HLA associations seemed to be driven largely by CMV exposure. While some public TCRs were present in many individuals, most TCR sequences turned up only very rarely across donors. The study listed around 160 TCR beta chains as associated with cytomegalovirus. An earlier analysis of approximately 530 of the donors showed that most TCR beta V segments appeared in productive rearrangements either about 87% or about 30% of the time, which broadly matched IMGT annotations.

The cohort consisted of fewer than 700 healthy bone marrow donors. At the time of sampling, every cohort member was nominally healthy, though immune exposures that went unrecorded were likely present. The donor was CMV seronegative and belonged to the group of 350 or so seronegative cohort members. A peripheral blood sample was collected from each donor, and TCR beta sequencing was performed on peripheral blood mononuclear cells. The Qiagen DNeasy Blood Extraction Kit was used to extract genomic DNA from the blood cell samples. The clonotype originates from a girl aged 5-17 years in good health and CMV-seronegative. The sequence joins TRBV6-5 to TRBJ1-1, and possibly TRBD1, on 5 matching bases. Sequenced input: PBMCs. CDR3 region: CASSLYQGRAFF. The DNA is as follows: TGTGCCAGCAGTCTTTATCAGGGTCGAGCTTTCTTT.